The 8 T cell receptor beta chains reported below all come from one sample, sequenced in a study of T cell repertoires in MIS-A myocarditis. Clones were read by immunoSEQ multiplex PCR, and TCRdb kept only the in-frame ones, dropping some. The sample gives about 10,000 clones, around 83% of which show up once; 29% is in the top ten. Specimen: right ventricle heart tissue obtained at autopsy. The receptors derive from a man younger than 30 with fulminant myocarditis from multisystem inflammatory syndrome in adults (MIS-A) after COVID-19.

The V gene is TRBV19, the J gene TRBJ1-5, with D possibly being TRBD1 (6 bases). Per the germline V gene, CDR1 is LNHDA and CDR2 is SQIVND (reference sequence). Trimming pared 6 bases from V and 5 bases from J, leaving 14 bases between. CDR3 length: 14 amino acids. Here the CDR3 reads CASSSDSGDQPQHF. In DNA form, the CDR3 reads TGTGCCAGTAGCTCGGACAGTGGAGATCAGCCCCAGCATTTT.

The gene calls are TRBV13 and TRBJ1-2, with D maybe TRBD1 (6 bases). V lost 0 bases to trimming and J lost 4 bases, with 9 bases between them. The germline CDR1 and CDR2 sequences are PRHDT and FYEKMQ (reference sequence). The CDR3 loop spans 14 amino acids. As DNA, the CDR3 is TGTGCCAGCAGCTTAGGCGGCAGGGGCTATGGCTACACCTTC. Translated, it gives CASSLGGRGYGYTF.

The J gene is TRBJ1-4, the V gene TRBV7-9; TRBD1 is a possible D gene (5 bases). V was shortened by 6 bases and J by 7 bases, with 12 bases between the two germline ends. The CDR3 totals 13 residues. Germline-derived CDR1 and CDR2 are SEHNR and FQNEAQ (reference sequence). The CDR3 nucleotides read TGTGCCAGCAGTCAGGAGGGGTTTGAAAAACTGTTTTTT. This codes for CASSQEGFEKLFF.

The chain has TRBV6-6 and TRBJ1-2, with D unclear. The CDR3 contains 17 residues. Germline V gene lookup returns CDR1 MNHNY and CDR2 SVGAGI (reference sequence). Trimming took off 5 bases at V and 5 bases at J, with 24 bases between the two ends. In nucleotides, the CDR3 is TGTGCCAGCAGTCCCTCCGGGGAGGCCCCATACCGATATGGCTACACCTTC. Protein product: CASSPSGEAPYRYGYTF.

The DNA of the CDR3 is TGTGCCAGCAGCCCTGCCAGGGGGGACCTCGGGACCCAGTACTTC. As protein: CASSPARGDLGTQYF. V usage is TRBV11-2 and J usage is TRBJ2-5; D is possibly TRBD1 (7 bases). Germline V CDR1 and CDR2: SGHAT, FQNNGV. V was shortened by 5 bases and J by 7 bases, with 20 bases between the two germline ends. The CDR3 consists of 15 residues.

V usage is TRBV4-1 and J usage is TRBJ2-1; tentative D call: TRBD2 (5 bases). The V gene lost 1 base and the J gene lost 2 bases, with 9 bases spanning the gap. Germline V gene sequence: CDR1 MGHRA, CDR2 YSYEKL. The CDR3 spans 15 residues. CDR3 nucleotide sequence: TGCGCCAGCAGCCAAGCCACTAGACCCTACAATGAGCAGTTCTTC. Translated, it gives CASSQATRPYNEQFF.

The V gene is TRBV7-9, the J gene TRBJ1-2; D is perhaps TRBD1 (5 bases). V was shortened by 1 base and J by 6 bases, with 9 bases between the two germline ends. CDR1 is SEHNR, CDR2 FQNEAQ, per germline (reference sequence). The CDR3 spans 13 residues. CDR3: CASSLGRGHGYTF. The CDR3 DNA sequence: TGTGCCAGCAGCTTAGGTAGGGGACATGGCTACACCTTC.

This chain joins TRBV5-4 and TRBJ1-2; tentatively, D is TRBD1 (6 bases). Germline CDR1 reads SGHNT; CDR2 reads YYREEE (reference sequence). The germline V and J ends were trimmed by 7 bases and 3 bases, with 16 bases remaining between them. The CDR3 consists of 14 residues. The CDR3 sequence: CASASPGQHYGYTF. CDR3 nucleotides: TGTGCCAGCGCATCTCCTGGACAGCACTATGGCTACACCTTC. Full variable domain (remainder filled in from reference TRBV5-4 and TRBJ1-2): ETGVTQSPTHLIKTRGQQVTLRCSSQSGHNTVSWYQQALGQGPQFIFQYYREEENGRGNFPPRFSGLQFPNYSSELNVNALELDDSALYLCASASPGQHYGYTFGSGTRLTVV.